A selection of T cell receptor beta chains follows, all from one sample in a study of blood T cell repertoires in COVID-19. The protocol was immunoSEQ multiplex PCR, while the TCRdb copy is restricted to in-frame clones and leaves out a portion. The table shows about 210,000 clones, with approximately 85% occurring only once. The specimen was peripheral blood. All receptors derive from a woman aged 45-60 years with active or convalescent COVID-19. CDR3s include the opening cysteine and the closing phenylalanine or tryptophan. A D gene is named only where the DNA matches it firmly. Some rows have no size entry. The others give once, few or many, or a class for an expanded clone.

cdr3_aa cdr3_nt j_call v_call d_call clone_size
CASSLGSETLYTF TGTGCCAGCAGCTTGGGTTCCGAGACTCTATACACCTTC TRBJ1-2 TRBV5-4 NA NA
CASSLAVTAGAGNSPLHF TGTGCCAGCAGCTTGGCCGTCACGGCCGGCGCGGGTAATTCACCCCTCCACTTT TRBJ1-6 TRBV5-8 NA NA
CASSRYRAAGGKLFF TGTGCCAGCAGCCGCTACCGGGCCGCGGGGGGAAAACTGTTTTTT TRBJ1-4 TRBV28 NA NA
CASSDPRGGRGDGYTF TGTGCCAGCAGTGACCCAAGGGGCGGACGCGGAGATGGCTACACCTTC TRBJ1-2 TRBV6-1 NA NA
CASTKVGTGPGDTQYF TGTGCCAGCACCAAAGTAGGGACAGGGCCCGGAGATACGCAGTATTTT TRBJ2-3 TRBV25-1 TRBD1 NA
CASSLGGTRVVGTDTQYF TGCGCCAGCAGCTTGGGGGGAACGAGGGTCGTCGGCACAGATACGCAGTATTTT TRBJ2-3 TRBV5-1 NA NA
CASSVGGANEKLFF TGCGCCAGCAGCGTAGGGGGGGCTAATGAAAAACTGTTTTTT TRBJ1-4 TRBV5-1 NA NA
CASSSGTGVQETQYF TGTGCCAGCAGCTCCGGGACAGGGGTCCAAGAGACCCAGTACTTC TRBJ2-5 TRBV11-3 TRBD1 NA
CASNIKQVSATGELFF TGTGCCAGCAACATAAAACAGGTCTCGGCCACCGGGGAGCTGTTTTTT TRBJ2-2 TRBV5-6 NA NA
CASSLEASEYNEQFF TGCGCCAGCAGCTTGGAAGCTAGCGAGTACAATGAGCAGTTCTTC TRBJ2-1 TRBV5-1 NA NA
CASRIGTSGADTQYF TGTGCCAGCAGAATAGGAACCAGCGGGGCAGATACGCAGTATTTT TRBJ2-3 TRBV7-2 TRBD2 NA
CASSGTGQGYGYTF TGTGCCAGCAGTGGGACGGGACAGGGGTACGGCTACACCTTC TRBJ1-2 TRBV2 TRBD1 NA
CASSGTVNTEAFF TGCGCCAGCAGTGGTACGGTGAACACTGAAGCTTTCTTT TRBJ1-1 TRBV10-1 NA few
CASSFRTGNYGYTF TGTGCCAGCAGCTTTAGGACAGGGAACTATGGCTACACCTTC TRBJ1-2 TRBV5-4 TRBD1 NA
CASSQGPPASGVQETQYF TGCGCCAGCAGCCAAGGCCCCCCGGCTAGCGGGGTGCAAGAGACCCAGTACTTC TRBJ2-5 TRBV4-1 TRBD2 NA
CASSPLEAHTEAFF TGTGCCAGCAGTCCCTTAGAGGCGCACACTGAAGCTTTCTTT TRBJ1-1 TRBV27 NA NA
CASSMAGGAGSYNEQFF TGTGCCAGTAGTATGGCAGGGGGCGCAGGTTCCTACAATGAGCAGTTCTTC TRBJ2-1 TRBV19 TRBD1 NA
CASSYSTIGAGRTF TGTGCCAGCAGTTACTCGACTATTGGGGCAGGGAGGACCTTC TRBJ1-2 TRBV6-5 NA NA
CASSLAGDNEQFF TGTGCCAGCAGTTTAGCGGGGGACAATGAGCAGTTCTTC TRBJ2-1 TRBV25-1 TRBD2 NA
CASSYRPSSGETQYF TGTGCCAGCAGTTACCGTCCTAGTTCGGGGGAGACCCAGTACTTC TRBJ2-5 TRBV6-5 NA once
CASSSDSNSNQPQHF TGTGCCAGCAGTTCAGACAGCAATAGCAATCAGCCCCAGCATTTT TRBJ1-5 TRBV28 NA NA
CASSQPGTTNEKLFF TGCGCCAGCAGCCAACCCGGGACAACTAATGAAAAACTGTTTTTT TRBJ1-4 TRBV4-1 NA NA
CASGTGVEQYF TGTGCCAGCGGGACAGGCGTGGAGCAGTACTTC TRBJ2-7 TRBV2 TRBD1 NA
CASSMGRGSKNIQYF TGTGCCAGTAGTATGGGTAGGGGGTCAAAAAACATTCAGTACTTC TRBJ2-4 TRBV19 NA NA
CASSRGDEQFF TGTGCCAGCTCCAGGGGTGATGAGCAGTTCTTC TRBJ2-1 TRBV6-5 NA NA
CASSYPGGSGNTIYF TGTGCCAGCAGCTACCCAGGGGGGAGTGGAAACACCATATATTTT TRBJ1-3 TRBV11-2 TRBD1 NA
CASSRDSLAKNIQYF TGTGCCAGCAGCCGGGACAGCCTAGCCAAAAACATTCAGTACTTC TRBJ2-4 TRBV5-6 TRBD1 NA
CASSLQGRGTDTQYF TGTGCCAGCAGCTTACAGGGTCGGGGCACAGATACGCAGTATTTT TRBJ2-3 TRBV11-2 NA NA
CASSADWRSEQYF TGTGCCAGCAGTGCGGACTGGAGGTCCGAGCAGTACTTC TRBJ2-7 TRBV2 NA once
CASTNGGSGANVLTF TGTGCCAGCACAAACGGAGGCTCTGGGGCCAACGTCCTGACTTTC TRBJ2-6 TRBV28 NA NA
CASSPLYPSGANVLTF TGTGCCAGCAGTCCGCTATACCCCTCTGGGGCCAACGTCCTGACTTTC TRBJ2-6 TRBV27 NA NA
CASSQGLFEAFF TGTGCCAGCAGCCAGGGACTCTTTGAAGCTTTCTTT TRBJ1-1 TRBV6-5 NA NA
CASSYKRVTDTQYF TGTGCCAGCAGTTACAAACGAGTTACAGATACGCAGTATTTT TRBJ2-3 TRBV6-5 NA NA
CASSLAGQVPSYNEQFF TGTGCCAGCAGTTTAGCGGGACAGGTCCCCTCCTACAATGAGCAGTTCTTC TRBJ2-1 TRBV28 TRBD1 NA
CATSRDKAPLIEQYF TGTGCCACCAGCAGAGATAAAGCCCCTTTGATAGAGCAGTACTTC TRBJ2-7 TRBV15 NA NA
CAIGGRNNEQFF TGTGCCATCGGAGGACGGAACAATGAGCAGTTCTTC TRBJ2-1 TRBV10-3 NA once
CASSSTTDRGNSPLHF TGTGCCAGCAGTTCCACGACGGACAGGGGGAATTCACCCCTCCACTTT TRBJ1-6 TRBV6-5 TRBD1 NA
CASSPPGLAGGGVTQYF TGTGCCAGCAGTCCGCCGGGACTAGCGGGGGGCGGCGTGACCCAGTACTTC TRBJ2-5 TRBV6-6 TRBD2 NA
CASSALGLMSSTDTQYF TGTGCCAGCAGTGCCCTCGGACTCATGTCTAGCACAGATACGCAGTATTTT TRBJ2-3 TRBV6-1 NA NA
CASSFVSAGGYTF TGTGCCAGCAGTTTCGTTTCGGCGGGGGGCTACACCTTC TRBJ1-2 TRBV12-3/TRBV12-4 NA once
CASSSLTTSNTEAFF TGTGCCAGCAGCTCCCTAACCACTTCGAACACTGAAGCTTTCTTT TRBJ1-1 TRBV6-5 NA NA
CASSSGGGQETQYF TGTGCCAGCAGCTCCGGGGGGGGCCAAGAGACCCAGTACTTC TRBJ2-5 TRBV11-2 TRBD2 NA
CASSDQGVGNTIYF TGTGCCAGCAGTGATCAGGGGGTCGGAAACACCATATATTTT TRBJ1-3 TRBV2 TRBD1 NA
CASSFWQGGYEQYF TGCGCCAGCAGCTTTTGGCAGGGGGGATACGAGCAGTACTTC TRBJ2-7 TRBV5-1 NA NA
CASSFLGSDEQFF TGCGCCAGCAGCTTCTTAGGTAGCGATGAGCAGTTCTTC TRBJ2-1 TRBV5-1 NA NA
CATSSPWGGAGQETQYF TGTGCCACCAGCAGTCCTTGGGGGGGGGCAGGGCAAGAGACCCAGTACTTC TRBJ2-5 TRBV15 NA NA
CASSPPNAGAYEKLFF TGTGCCAGCTCACCACCGAATGCGGGGGCCTATGAAAAACTGTTTTTT TRBJ1-4 TRBV18 NA NA
CASSLRGIRETEAFF TGTGCCAGCAGCTTGAGGGGGATACGAGAGACTGAAGCTTTCTTT TRBJ1-1 TRBV7-3 NA NA
CASSHRGTGNTIYF TGTGCCAGTAGCCATAGGGGGACTGGAAACACCATATATTTT TRBJ1-3 TRBV19 NA NA
CASSPRGTANTEAFF TGTGCCAGCAGCCCAAGGGGGACGGCGAACACTGAAGCTTTCTTT TRBJ1-1 TRBV7-9 NA NA
CASSQAPGDNSPLHF TGCGCCAGCAGCCAAGCCCCGGGGGATAATTCACCCCTCCACTTT TRBJ1-6 TRBV4-1 NA NA
CASSYGTGGIGEKLFF TGTGCCAGCAGTTACGGGACAGGGGGGATTGGTGAAAAACTGTTTTTT TRBJ1-4 TRBV6-5 TRBD1 NA
CSVDPLAKNIQYF TGCAGCGTTGACCCACTAGCCAAAAACATTCAGTACTTC TRBJ2-4 TRBV29-1 NA once
CAVAGGPLYGYTF TGTGCCGTCGCAGGGGGCCCTCTCTATGGCTACACCTTC TRBJ1-2 TRBV12-3/TRBV12-4 TRBD1 NA
CASSLSQGSSYNEQFF TGTGCCAGCAGCCTCAGTCAGGGTAGCTCCTACAATGAGCAGTTCTTC TRBJ2-1 TRBV4-2 NA NA